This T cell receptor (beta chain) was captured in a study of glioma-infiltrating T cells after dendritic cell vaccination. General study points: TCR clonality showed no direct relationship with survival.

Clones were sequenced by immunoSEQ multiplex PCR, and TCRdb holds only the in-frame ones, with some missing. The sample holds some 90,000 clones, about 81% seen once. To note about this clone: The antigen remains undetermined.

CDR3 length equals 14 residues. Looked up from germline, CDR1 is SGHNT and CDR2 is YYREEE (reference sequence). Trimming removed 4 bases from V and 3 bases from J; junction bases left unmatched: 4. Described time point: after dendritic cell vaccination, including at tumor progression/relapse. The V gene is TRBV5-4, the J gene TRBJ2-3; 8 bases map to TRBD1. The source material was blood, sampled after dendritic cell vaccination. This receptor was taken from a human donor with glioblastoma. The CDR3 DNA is TGTGCCAGCAGCCGGGACAGGAGGACAGATACGCAGTATTTT. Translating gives CASSRDRRTDTQYF.